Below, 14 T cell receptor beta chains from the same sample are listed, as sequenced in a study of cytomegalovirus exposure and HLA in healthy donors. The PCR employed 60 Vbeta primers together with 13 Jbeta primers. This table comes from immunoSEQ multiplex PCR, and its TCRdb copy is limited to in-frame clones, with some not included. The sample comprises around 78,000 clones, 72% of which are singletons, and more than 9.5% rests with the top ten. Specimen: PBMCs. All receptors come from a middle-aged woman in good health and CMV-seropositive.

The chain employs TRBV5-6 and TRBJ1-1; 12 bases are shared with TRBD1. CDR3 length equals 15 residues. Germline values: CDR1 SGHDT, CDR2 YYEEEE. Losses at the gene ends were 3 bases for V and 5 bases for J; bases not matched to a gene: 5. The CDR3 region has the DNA TGTGCCAGCAGCTCGGGACAGGGGGCGCGTACTGAAGCTTTCTTT. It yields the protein CASSSGQGARTEAFF.

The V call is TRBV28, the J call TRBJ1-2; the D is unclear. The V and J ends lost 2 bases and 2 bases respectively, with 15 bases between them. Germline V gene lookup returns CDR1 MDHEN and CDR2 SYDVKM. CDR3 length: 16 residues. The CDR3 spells CASSLGSYSMNYGYTF. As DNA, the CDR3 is TGTGCCAGCAGTTTAGGGTCGTACAGTATGAACTATGGCTACACCTTC.

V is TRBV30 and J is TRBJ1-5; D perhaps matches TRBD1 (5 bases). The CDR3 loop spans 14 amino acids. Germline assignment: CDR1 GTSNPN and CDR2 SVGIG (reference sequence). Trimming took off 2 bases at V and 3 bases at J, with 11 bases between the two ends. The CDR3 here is CAWSMTEVNQPQHF. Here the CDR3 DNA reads TGTGCCTGGAGTATGACAGAAGTCAATCAGCCCCAGCATTTT.

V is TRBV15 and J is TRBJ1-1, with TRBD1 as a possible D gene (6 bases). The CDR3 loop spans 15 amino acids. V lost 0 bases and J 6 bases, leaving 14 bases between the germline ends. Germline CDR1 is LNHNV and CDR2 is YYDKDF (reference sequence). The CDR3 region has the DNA TGTGCCACCAGCAGAGATTGGGGGGGCGCTGCTGAAGCTTTCTTT. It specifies CATSRDWGGAAEAFF.

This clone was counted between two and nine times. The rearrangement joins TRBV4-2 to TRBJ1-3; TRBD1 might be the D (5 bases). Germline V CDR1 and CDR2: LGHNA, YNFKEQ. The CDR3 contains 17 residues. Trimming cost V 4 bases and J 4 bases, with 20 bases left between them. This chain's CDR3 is CASSRTSSGPGGNTIYF. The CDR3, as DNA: TGTGCCAGCAGCCGGACTAGTTCAGGGCCGGGGGGAAACACCATATATTTT.

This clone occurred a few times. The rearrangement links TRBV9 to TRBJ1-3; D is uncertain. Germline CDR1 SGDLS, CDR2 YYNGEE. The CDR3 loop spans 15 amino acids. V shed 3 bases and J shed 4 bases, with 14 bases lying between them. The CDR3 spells CASSAGRAGGNTIYF. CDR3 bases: TGTGCCAGCAGCGCGGGTCGAGCGGGAGGAAACACCATATATTTT.

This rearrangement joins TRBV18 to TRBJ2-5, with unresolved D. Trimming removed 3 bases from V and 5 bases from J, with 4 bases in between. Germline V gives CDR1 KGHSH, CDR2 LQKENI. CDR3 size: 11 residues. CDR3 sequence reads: CASSPRETQYF. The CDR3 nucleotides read TGTGCCAGCTCACCTCGGGAGACCCAGTACTTC.

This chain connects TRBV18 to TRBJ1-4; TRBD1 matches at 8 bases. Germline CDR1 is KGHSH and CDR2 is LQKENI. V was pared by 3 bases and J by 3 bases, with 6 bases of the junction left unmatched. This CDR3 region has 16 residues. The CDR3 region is CASSPLAGQANEKLFF. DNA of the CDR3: TGTGCCAGCTCACCCCTTGCGGGACAGGCTAATGAAAAACTGTTTTTT.

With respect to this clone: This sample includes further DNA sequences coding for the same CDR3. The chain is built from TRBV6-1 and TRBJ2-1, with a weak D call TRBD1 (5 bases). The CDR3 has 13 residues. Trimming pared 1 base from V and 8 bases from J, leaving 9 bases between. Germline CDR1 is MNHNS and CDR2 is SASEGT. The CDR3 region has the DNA TGTGCCAGCAGTGAAGAACAGGTCGATGAGCAGTTCTTC. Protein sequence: CASSEEQVDEQFF.

Written as DNA, the CDR3 is TGTGCCAGCAGCTTAGGTCCGAGCCCGACCTACGAGCAGTACTTC. Translating gives CASSLGPSPTYEQYF. This sequence joins TRBV7-2 and TRBJ2-7, with D unresolved. In germline, CDR1 is SGHTA, CDR2 FQGNSA. The CDR3 contains 15 residues. The ends were cut back, 1 base at V and 2 bases at J, with 12 bases in the middle.

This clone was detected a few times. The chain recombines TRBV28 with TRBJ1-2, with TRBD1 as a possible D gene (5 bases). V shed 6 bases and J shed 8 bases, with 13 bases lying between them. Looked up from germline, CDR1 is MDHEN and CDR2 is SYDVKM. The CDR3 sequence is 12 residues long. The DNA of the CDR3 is TGTGCCAGCAGCCCCGCAGGGTACGGCTACACCTTC. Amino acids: CASSPAGYGYTF.

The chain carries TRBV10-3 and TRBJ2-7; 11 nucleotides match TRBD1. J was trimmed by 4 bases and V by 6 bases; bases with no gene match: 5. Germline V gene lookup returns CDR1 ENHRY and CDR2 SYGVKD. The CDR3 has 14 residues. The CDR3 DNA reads TGTGCCATCAGAGGACAGGGGGCAAGGTACGAGCAGTACTTC. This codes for CAIRGQGARYEQYF.

The CDR3 here is CAWSTGHNYGYTF. CDR3 DNA sequence: TGTGCCTGGAGTACAGGGCACAACTATGGCTACACCTTC. The V call is TRBV30, the J call TRBJ1-2; the D gene is possibly TRBD1 (6 bases). In germline, CDR1 is GTSNPN, CDR2 SVGIG (reference sequence). This CDR3 is built from 13 residues. V lost 2 bases to trimming and J lost 2 bases, with 9 bases between them.

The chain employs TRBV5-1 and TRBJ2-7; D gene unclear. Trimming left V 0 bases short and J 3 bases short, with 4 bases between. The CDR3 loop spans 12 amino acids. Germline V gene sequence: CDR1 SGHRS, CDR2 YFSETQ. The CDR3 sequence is CASSLDNYEQYF. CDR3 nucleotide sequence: TGCGCCAGCAGCTTGGACAACTACGAGCAGTACTTC. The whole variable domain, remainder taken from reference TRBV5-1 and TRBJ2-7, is KAGVTQTPRYLIKTRGQQVTLSCSPISGHRSVSWYQQTPGQGLQFLFEYFSETQRNKGNFPGRFSGRQFSNSRSEMNVSTLELGDSALYLCASSLDNYEQYFGPGTRLTVT.